This is a list of T cell receptor beta chains from one sample in a study of cytomegalovirus exposure and HLA in healthy donors. Here immunoSEQ multiplex PCR was the method, and the copy in TCRdb shows in-frame clones only, minus some. Among approximately 150,000 clones listed, approximately 80% were seen once. Sequenced material: PBMCs. The receptors stem from a woman aged 45-59 years in good health and CMV-seronegative. The CDR3 runs from the conserved cysteine through the conserved F or W. Fields, in order: J gene, D gene, clone size, V gene, CDR3 protein, CDR3 DNA. D genes are given only for firm matches. Expanded clones are given a class, and other clones once, few, many or no size at all.

J gene: TRBJ2-3; D gene: NA; clone size: NA; V gene: TRBV6-1; CDR3 protein: CASRAGSLADTQYF; CDR3 DNA: TGTGCCAGCAGGGCAGGGTCGCTAGCAGATACGCAGTATTTT
J gene: TRBJ1-1; D gene: NA; clone size: NA; V gene: TRBV28; CDR3 protein: CASRGSRGLNTEAFF; CDR3 DNA: TGTGCCAGCAGGGGCAGCAGGGGCCTCAACACTGAAGCTTTCTTT
J gene: TRBJ2-7; D gene: TRBD2; clone size: NA; V gene: TRBV9; CDR3 protein: CASSVGAGGYGEQYF; CDR3 DNA: TGTGCCAGCAGCGTAGGGGCGGGGGGATATGGCGAGCAGTACTTC
J gene: TRBJ1-1; D gene: TRBD1; clone size: few; V gene: TRBV7-3; CDR3 protein: CASSTQGAREAFF; CDR3 DNA: TGTGCCAGCAGCACACAGGGGGCGCGTGAAGCTTTCTTT
J gene: TRBJ2-5; D gene: TRBD2; clone size: NA; V gene: TRBV7-6; CDR3 protein: CASSQTSGGLQETQYF; CDR3 DNA: TGTGCCAGCAGCCAGACTAGCGGGGGACTCCAAGAGACCCAGTACTTC
J gene: TRBJ2-3; D gene: NA; clone size: once; V gene: TRBV27; CDR3 protein: CASRKTPDSISTDTQYF; CDR3 DNA: TGTGCCAGCAGAAAAACCCCGGACAGTATTAGCACAGATACGCAGTATTTT
J gene: TRBJ2-7; D gene: NA; clone size: NA; V gene: TRBV15; CDR3 protein: CATSRGGLAYEQYF; CDR3 DNA: TGTGCCACCAGCAGAGGGGGACTGGCCTACGAGCAGTACTTC
J gene: TRBJ2-1; D gene: NA; clone size: few; V gene: TRBV11-2; CDR3 protein: CASSLSPSSYNEQFF; CDR3 DNA: TGTGCCAGCAGCTTATCCCCGAGCTCCTACAATGAGCAGTTCTTC
J gene: TRBJ1-1; D gene: NA; clone size: NA; V gene: TRBV13; CDR3 protein: CASSLGPSGASTEAFF; CDR3 DNA: TGTGCCAGCAGCTTAGGCCCGTCAGGGGCAAGCACTGAAGCTTTCTTT
J gene: TRBJ1-1; D gene: NA; clone size: NA; V gene: TRBV7-9; CDR3 protein: CASSLMGSGFEAFF; CDR3 DNA: TGTGCCAGCAGCTTAATGGGATCAGGGTTTGAAGCTTTCTTT
J gene: TRBJ2-3; D gene: NA; clone size: NA; V gene: TRBV7-2; CDR3 protein: CASSRSGADTQYF; CDR3 DNA: TGTGCCAGCAGCCGGTCGGGGGCAGATACGCAGTATTTT
J gene: TRBJ1-4; D gene: TRBD1; clone size: NA; V gene: TRBV2; CDR3 protein: CASMRRTGSNEKLFF; CDR3 DNA: TGTGCCAGCATGAGGCGGACAGGGTCTAATGAAAAACTGTTTTTT
J gene: TRBJ1-6; D gene: NA; clone size: NA; V gene: TRBV25-1; CDR3 protein: CASMGGSSYNSPLHF; CDR3 DNA: TGTGCCAGTATGGGGGGGAGCTCCTATAATTCACCCCTCCACTTT
J gene: TRBJ1-4; D gene: NA; clone size: once; V gene: TRBV5-4; CDR3 protein: CASSKGQENEKLFF; CDR3 DNA: TGTGCCAGCAGCAAGGGACAAGAAAATGAAAAACTGTTTTTT
J gene: TRBJ2-4; D gene: NA; clone size: NA; V gene: TRBV7-6; CDR3 protein: CASSPATGGNIQYF; CDR3 DNA: TGTGCCAGCAGCCCCGCAACGGGTGGAAACATTCAGTACTTC
J gene: TRBJ1-2; D gene: NA; clone size: NA; V gene: TRBV28; CDR3 protein: CASSSRATNYGYTF; CDR3 DNA: TGTGCCAGCAGTTCCAGGGCGACAAACTATGGCTACACCTTC
J gene: TRBJ1-5; D gene: NA; clone size: NA; V gene: TRBV15; CDR3 protein: CATSRDAAENSNQPQHF; CDR3 DNA: TGTGCCACCAGCAGAGATGCGGCGGAGAATAGCAATCAGCCCCAGCATTTT
J gene: TRBJ1-3; D gene: NA; clone size: NA; V gene: TRBV5-1; CDR3 protein: CASSSLQEGQGNTIYF; CDR3 DNA: TGCGCCAGCAGCTCGTTACAGGAGGGGCAAGGAAACACCATATATTTT
J gene: TRBJ2-1; D gene: TRBD2; clone size: NA; V gene: TRBV19; CDR3 protein: CACQREIQDEQFF; CDR3 DNA: TGTGCCTGCCAGCGGGAGATCCAGGATGAGCAGTTCTTC
J gene: TRBJ2-3; D gene: TRBD1; clone size: NA; V gene: TRBV5-6; CDR3 protein: CASSLITGTGYTDTQYF; CDR3 DNA: TGTGCCAGCAGCTTAATTACCGGGACAGGGTACACAGATACGCAGTATTTT
J gene: TRBJ2-1; D gene: TRBD2; clone size: NA; V gene: TRBV7-2; CDR3 protein: CASSSRGSSYNEQFF; CDR3 DNA: TGTGCCAGCAGCTCGCGGGGGAGCTCCTACAATGAGCAGTTCTTC
J gene: TRBJ2-5; D gene: NA; clone size: NA; V gene: TRBV7-2; CDR3 protein: CASSLERQYRGETQYF; CDR3 DNA: TGTGCCAGCAGCTTAGAACGACAGTACCGCGGCGAGACCCAGTACTTC
J gene: TRBJ2-2; D gene: TRBD2; clone size: NA; V gene: TRBV19; CDR3 protein: CASSIDPASGSGELFF; CDR3 DNA: TGTGCCAGTAGTATAGATCCGGCTAGCGGGAGTGGGGAGCTGTTTTTT
J gene: TRBJ2-5; D gene: TRBD2; clone size: NA; V gene: TRBV11-3; CDR3 protein: CASSAGGMGTQYF; CDR3 DNA: TGTGCCAGCAGTGCGGGGGGAATGGGGACCCAGTACTTC
J gene: TRBJ1-3; D gene: TRBD1; clone size: NA; V gene: TRBV27; CDR3 protein: CASSIPGQGLGNTIYF; CDR3 DNA: TGTGCCAGCAGTATCCCGGGACAGGGCCTTGGGAACACCATATATTTT
J gene: TRBJ2-5; D gene: TRBD1; clone size: NA; V gene: TRBV19; CDR3 protein: CASSTGQGQETQYF; CDR3 DNA: TGTGCCAGTAGTACCGGACAGGGACAAGAGACCCAGTACTTC
J gene: TRBJ1-2; D gene: NA; clone size: NA; V gene: TRBV5-6; CDR3 protein: CASSLLATGGRGYTF; CDR3 DNA: TGTGCCAGCAGCTTGCTCGCGACTGGCGGGCGAGGCTACACCTTC
J gene: TRBJ2-7; D gene: TRBD2; clone size: NA; V gene: TRBV6-5; CDR3 protein: CASSSLAGASYEQYF; CDR3 DNA: TGTGCCAGCAGTTCTCTAGCGGGAGCGTCCTACGAGCAGTACTTC
J gene: TRBJ1-1; D gene: TRBD1; clone size: NA; V gene: TRBV9; CDR3 protein: CASSPRTGTGEGNTEAFF; CDR3 DNA: TGTGCCAGCAGCCCCAGAACCGGGACAGGGGAAGGGAACACTGAAGCTTTCTTT
J gene: TRBJ1-2; D gene: NA; clone size: NA; V gene: TRBV29-1; CDR3 protein: CSVVAGLSYGYTF; CDR3 DNA: TGCAGCGTTGTGGCGGGACTCTCCTATGGCTACACCTTC
J gene: TRBJ1-1; D gene: NA; clone size: NA; V gene: TRBV30; CDR3 protein: CAWGGRDKVVDTEAFF; CDR3 DNA: TGTGCCTGGGGCGGCAGGGACAAGGTTGTAGACACTGAAGCTTTCTTT
J gene: TRBJ1-1; D gene: TRBD1; clone size: NA; V gene: TRBV14; CDR3 protein: CASSPGQGWTEAFF; CDR3 DNA: TGTGCCAGCAGCCCTGGACAGGGGTGGACTGAAGCTTTCTTT
J gene: TRBJ2-3; D gene: NA; clone size: NA; V gene: TRBV11-2; CDR3 protein: CASRAGSDTQYF; CDR3 DNA: TGTGCCAGCAGGGCAGGGTCAGATACGCAGTATTTT
J gene: TRBJ1-2; D gene: TRBD1; clone size: NA; V gene: TRBV28; CDR3 protein: CASSFRTGGIGYTF; CDR3 DNA: TGTGCCAGCAGTTTCCGTACAGGGGGCATTGGCTACACCTTC
J gene: TRBJ1-2; D gene: NA; clone size: NA; V gene: TRBV5-1; CDR3 protein: CASSPQGGDVDGYTF; CDR3 DNA: TGCGCCAGCAGCCCCCAGGGCGGGGACGTGGATGGCTACACCTTC
J gene: TRBJ2-2; D gene: TRBD2; clone size: NA; V gene: TRBV18; CDR3 protein: CASSPGTSGRGELFF; CDR3 DNA: TGTGCCAGCTCACCCGGGACTAGCGGGAGAGGGGAGCTGTTTTTT
J gene: TRBJ1-4; D gene: NA; clone size: NA; V gene: TRBV2; CDR3 protein: CASSSQETTNEKLFF; CDR3 DNA: TGTGCCAGCAGTTCCCAAGAGACAACTAATGAAAAACTGTTTTTT
J gene: TRBJ2-7; D gene: NA; clone size: NA; V gene: TRBV6-6; CDR3 protein: CASSYEATYEQYF; CDR3 DNA: TGTGCCAGCAGTTACGAGGCCACCTACGAGCAGTACTTC
J gene: TRBJ2-6; D gene: TRBD2; clone size: NA; V gene: TRBV30; CDR3 protein: CAWGLGSGANVLTF; CDR3 DNA: TGTGCCTGGGGACTAGGGTCTGGGGCCAACGTCCTGACTTTC
J gene: TRBJ1-1; D gene: TRBD1; clone size: NA; V gene: TRBV19; CDR3 protein: CASSVGTGRVNTEAFF; CDR3 DNA: TGTGCCAGTAGTGTGGGGACAGGGAGGGTGAACACTGAAGCTTTCTTT
J gene: TRBJ2-2; D gene: TRBD2; clone size: NA; V gene: TRBV5-4; CDR3 protein: CASSPGTRMGTGELFF; CDR3 DNA: TGTGCCAGCAGCCCCGGGACTAGAATGGGGACCGGGGAGCTGTTTTTT
J gene: TRBJ2-2; D gene: NA; clone size: NA; V gene: TRBV2; CDR3 protein: CASRWDSPTGELFF; CDR3 DNA: TGTGCCAGCAGGTGGGACTCTCCCACCGGGGAGCTGTTTTTT
J gene: TRBJ2-7; D gene: TRBD1; clone size: once; V gene: TRBV7-6; CDR3 protein: CASSLGTGIEQYF; CDR3 DNA: TGTGCCAGCAGCTTAGGGACAGGGATCGAGCAGTACTTC
J gene: TRBJ1-2; D gene: NA; clone size: NA; V gene: TRBV6-1; CDR3 protein: CASSEARGTGPYGYTF; CDR3 DNA: TGTGCCAGCAGTGAAGCGCGGGGGACGGGGCCCTATGGCTACACCTTC
J gene: TRBJ2-7; D gene: NA; clone size: NA; V gene: TRBV6-4; CDR3 protein: CASSIYRDEQYF; CDR3 DNA: TGTGCCAGCAGTATATATCGGGACGAGCAGTACTTC
J gene: TRBJ2-5; D gene: TRBD2; clone size: NA; V gene: TRBV5-1; CDR3 protein: CASSFGTSGFTETQYF; CDR3 DNA: TGCGCCAGCAGCTTTGGGACTAGCGGGTTCACGGAGACCCAGTACTTC
J gene: TRBJ1-3; D gene: NA; clone size: few; V gene: TRBV12-5; CDR3 protein: CASGLSGESGNTIYF; CDR3 DNA: TGTGCTAGTGGTCTATCGGGGGAGTCTGGAAACACCATATATTTT
J gene: TRBJ2-7; D gene: TRBD2; clone size: NA; V gene: TRBV29-1; CDR3 protein: CSVGEGRVYEQYF; CDR3 DNA: TGCAGCGTTGGGGAGGGGCGAGTCTACGAGCAGTACTTC